The 5 T cell receptor beta chains below were found in one sample sequenced in a study of control samples from healthy donors and cancer patients. Repertoires were generated with immunoSEQ multiplex PCR, while TCRdb's copy carries only in-frame clones and drops some. The data contain more than 65,000 clones, more than 75% of them singletons. The sequencing sample was made of blood. These TCRs come from a man aged 45-65 years in good health.

The chain carries TRBV6-1 and TRBJ1-1, with D perhaps TRBD1 (5 bases). Germline V lookup: CDR1 MNHNS, CDR2 SASEGT. CDR3 size: 12 residues. V was pared by 3 bases and J by 11 bases, with 13 bases between. Here the CDR3 reads CASSEGPLGAFF. The CDR3 DNA is TGTGCCAGCAGTGAGGGGCCCCTCGGGGCTTTCTTT.

The V gene is TRBV18, the J gene TRBJ2-7; the D gene is possibly TRBD2 (6 bases). The germline V and J ends were trimmed by 1 base and 7 bases, with 17 bases remaining between them. The CDR3 has 15 residues. Germline V gene lookup returns CDR1 KGHSH and CDR2 LQKENI. The CDR3 protein is CASSPQRDLLSEQYF. CDR3 DNA sequence: TGTGCCAGCTCACCACAAAGGGACTTACTCTCGGAGCAGTACTTC.

V and J are TRBV6-2 or TRBV6-3 and TRBJ1-5; perhaps TRBD1 as D (5 bases). This CDR3 region has 12 residues. The V gene's germline CDR1 is MNHEY and CDR2 SVGEGT. V lost 3 bases and J 7 bases, leaving 7 bases between the germline ends. CDR3 bases: TGTGCCAGCAGTTATTGGACACAGCCCCAGCATTTT. This codes for CASSYWTQPQHF.

This chain connects TRBV11-2 to TRBJ1-2; D is unclear. Trimming shortened V by 1 base and J by 4 bases, and 16 bases separated the two germline ends. The germline gives CDR1 SGHAT, CDR2 FQNNGV. This CDR3 has 16 amino acids. As DNA, the CDR3 is TGTGCCAGCAGCTTAGTAAAGGGATGGGTGGCCTATGGCTACACCTTC. This sequence encodes CASSLVKGWVAYGYTF.

V usage is TRBV7-2 and J usage is TRBJ2-7; TRBD1 agrees at 10 bases. CDR1 and CDR2 from the germline V gene are SGHTA and FQGNSA. The CDR3 runs to 15 residues. V lost 0 bases to trimming and J lost 4 bases; unmatched junction nucleotides: 3. CDR3 coding DNA: TGTGCCAGCAGCTTAGCTGGGACAGGGGATTACGAGCAGTACTTC. Its translation is CASSLAGTGDYEQYF.